This T cell receptor beta chain was sequenced during a study of shared clonotypes between healthy human individuals. Background on the study: Each donor's CD8 memory used one plate, CD8 naive two, each CD4 subset three.

As for this clone: The same CDR3 can be traced to other DNA sequences in this sample.

Negatively enriched CD4+ T cells were divided by CD45RA into naive and memory. Measured with immunoSEQ multiplex PCR; TCRdb has only the in-frame clones, and not every one. The sample contains 2,100,000 or so clones, 95% of which appear only once. Germline CDR1 reads SGHRS; CDR2 reads YFSETQ. Trimming cost V 1 base and J 4 bases; bases outside gene matches: 3. The CDR3 contains 15 residues. The origin of this receptor is a man aged 18 to 29 in good health. Sequenced sample: naive CD4+ T cells sorted from blood. Described subset: CD45RA+ positively selected. The chain has TRBV5-1 and TRBJ2-2, with 8 bases aligning to TRBD1. The CDR3 nucleotides are TGCGCCAGCAGCTTGCCCACAGGGGGCACCGGGGAGCTGTTTTTT. This sequence encodes CASSLPTGGTGELFF.